These 11 T cell receptor beta chains came from one sample sequenced in a study of blood T cell repertoires in COVID-19. This table comes from immunoSEQ multiplex PCR, and its TCRdb copy is limited to in-frame clones, with some not included. The profile shows about 220,000 clones, around 87% of them singletons. The sequencing input was PBMCs or T cells enriched from blood (not recorded which). All receptors come from a woman between 18 and 29 years old in a cohort exposed to, infected with or recovered from COVID-19 (not recorded which).

The V and J genes are TRBV2 and TRBJ2-1; TRBD2 matches 8 bases. Germline-derived CDR1 and CDR2 are SNHLY and FYNNEI. With 6 bases clipped from V and 3 bases from J, the junction kept 7 bases outside the gene matches. The CDR3 is 15 amino acids. The CDR3 protein is CASSQRGLDYNEQFF. CDR3 bases: TGTGCCAGCAGCCAACGGGGACTAGACTACAATGAGCAGTTCTTC.

The chain has TRBV3-1 (or the pseudogene TRBV3-2) and TRBJ2-1, with 7 bases fitting TRBD2. The CDR3 sequence is 12 residues long. CDR1 and CDR2 from the germline V gene are LGHDT and YNNKEL (reference sequence). V was clipped by 0 bases and J by 10 bases; unmatched bases: 0. The CDR3 region has the DNA TGTGCCAGCAGCCAAGAGGGGGGGGAGCAGTTCTTC. Its translation: CASSQEGGEQFF.

The chain links TRBV11-2 to TRBJ2-1; 10 nucleotides line up with TRBD2. From germline, CDR1 is SGHAT and CDR2 FQNNGV. V was pared by 5 bases and J by 8 bases, with 6 bases of the junction left unmatched. This CDR3 has 14 residues. Here the CDR3 reads CASSPSGGKDEQFF. CDR3 coding DNA: TGTGCCAGCAGCCCTAGCGGGGGCAAGGATGAGCAGTTCTTC.

This clone was recorded once. The chain is built from TRBV6-5 and TRBJ1-2; 8 bases align to TRBD1. CDR3 size: 16 residues. Germline V gene lookup returns CDR1 MNHEY and CDR2 SVGAGI. V lost 2 bases, J lost 3 bases, and 8 bases stayed unmatched. The CDR3 reads CASSYGTGGDHYGYTF. The CDR3 DNA is TGTGCCAGCAGTTACGGGACAGGAGGGGACCACTATGGCTACACCTTC.

The chain combines TRBV15 with TRBJ1-2; weak D call: TRBD1 (6 bases). The CDR3 contains 15 residues. V was cut by 0 bases and J by 4 bases, with 12 bases left in between. Germline V CDR1 and CDR2: LNHNV, YYDKDF (reference sequence). For the CDR3, the DNA is TGTGCCACCAGCAGAGATAGGACAGTTAGCTATGGCTACACCTTC. Its translation is CATSRDRTVSYGYTF. Variable domain in full (rest from reference TRBV15 and TRBJ1-2): DAMVIQNPRYQVTQFGKPVTLSCSQTLNHNVMYWYQQKSSQAPKLLFHYYDKDFNNEADTPDNFQSRRPNTSFCFLDIRSPGLGDTAMYLCATSRDRTVSYGYTFGSGTRLTVV.

This sequence joins TRBV4-1 and TRBJ2-7, with D possibly TRBD2 on 5 matching bases. This CDR3 region has 14 residues. The V end lost 0 bases, the J end lost 4 bases, and 10 bases lay between the germline ends. The germline V gene has CDR1 MGHRA and CDR2 YSYEKL. CDR3 sequence: CASSQDPGEYEQYF. CDR3 coding DNA: TGCGCCAGCAGCCAAGATCCCGGGGAGTACGAGCAGTACTTC.

The CDR3 sequence: CASSLAGLGPTDTQYF. CDR3 nucleotide sequence: TGTGCCAGCAGTTTAGCAGGACTAGGCCCCACAGATACGCAGTATTTT. This chain links TRBV27 with TRBJ2-3, with 7 bases identical to TRBD2. This CDR3 is built from 16 residues. In germline, CDR1 is MNHEY, CDR2 SMNVEV (reference sequence). Trimming cost V 2 bases and J 2 bases; bases outside gene matches: 7.

The J gene is TRBJ1-3, the V gene TRBV1; TRBD1, as called in the table, went unchecked against the DNA. TRBV1 is described as a pseudogene. The CDR3 spans 16 residues. This chain's CDR3 is CTSSQAPTDPRNTIYF. The CDR3 DNA sequence: TGCACCAGCAGCCAAGCCCCGACAGATCCGAGAAACACCATATATTTT.

This clone was detected a few times. The V and J genes are TRBV4-2 and TRBJ2-7; 7 bases line up with TRBD2. Trimming at V came to 1 base and at J to 2 bases, leaving 8 bases not matched to a gene. This CDR3 contains 16 residues. Germline V gene sequence: CDR1 LGHNA, CDR2 YNFKEQ. The CDR3 DNA follows: TGTGCCAGCAGCCAAGCCGGGGGGAGGGGAACCTACGAGCAGTACTTC. Protein product: CASSQAGGRGTYEQYF.

V usage is TRBV24-1 and J usage is TRBJ1-2, with unresolved D. The CDR3 has 14 amino acids. The V gene lost 4 bases and the J gene lost 3 bases, with 11 bases spanning the gap. Germline V CDR1 and CDR2: KGHDR, SFDVKD. The chain's CDR3 is CATSEGGYDYGYTF. CDR3 nucleotide sequence: TGTGCCACCAGTGAGGGAGGGTACGACTATGGCTACACCTTC.

The V gene is TRBV30, the J gene TRBJ2-1; 11 positions agree with TRBD2. The CDR3 has 15 amino acids. In germline, CDR1 is GTSNPN, CDR2 SVGIG (reference sequence). V dropped 3 bases and J dropped 2; count of bases not matched to a gene: 3. CDR3 bases: TGTGCCTGGAGCCTTAGCGGGAGGGCCTACAATGAGCAGTTCTTC. It specifies CAWSLSGRAYNEQFF.